This T cell receptor beta chain was obtained from a study of Graves' ophthalmopathy and Graves' hyperthyroidism. TCR beta CDR3 amplification used RNA transcripts. RT-PCR in the first round used HTBI primers; a second-round multiplex PCR followed. TCRdb fed the multiplex PCR reads into MiXCR, producing one record per CDR3 protein. The profile shows about 550,000 distinct CDR3 sequences, approximately 35% of them singletons. This CDR3 has 13 residues. Germline values: CDR1 SGHVS, CDR2 FQNEAQ. Trimming left V 1 base short and J 8 bases short, with 11 bases between. Comment on this clonotype: The antigen is unknown.

General study points: The blood repertoire also included most expanded thyroid clonotypes above 0.001 frequency.

Sequenced: peripheral blood or thyroid tissue (not recorded which). This clonotype originated in an adult man with Graves' hyperthyroidism. The rearrangement links TRBV7-8 to TRBJ1-1; D gene ambiguous. Here the CDR3 reads CASSLEGPREAFF. The CDR3 nucleotides are TGTGCCAGCAGCTTAGAGGGTCCTCGGGAAGCTTTCTTT.